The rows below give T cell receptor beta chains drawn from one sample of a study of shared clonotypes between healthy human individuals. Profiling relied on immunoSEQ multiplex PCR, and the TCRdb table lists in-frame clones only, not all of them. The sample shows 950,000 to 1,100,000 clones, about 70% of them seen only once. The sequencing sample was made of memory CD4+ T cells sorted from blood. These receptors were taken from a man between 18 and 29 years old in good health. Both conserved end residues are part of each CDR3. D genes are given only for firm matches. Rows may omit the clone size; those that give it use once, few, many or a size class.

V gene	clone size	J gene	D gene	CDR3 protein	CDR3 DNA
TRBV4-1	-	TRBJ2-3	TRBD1	CASSQDQQGVTADTQYF	TGCGCCAGCAGCCAAGATCAGCAGGGGGTGACCGCAGATACGCAGTATTTT
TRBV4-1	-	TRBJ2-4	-	CASSQDPQRGNIQYF	TGCGCCAGCAGCCAAGATCCCCAAAGGGGAAACATTCAGTACTTC
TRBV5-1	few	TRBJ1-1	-	CASSLGGGLNTEAFF	TGCGCCAGCAGCTTGGGAGGCGGATTGAACACTGAAGCTTTCTTT
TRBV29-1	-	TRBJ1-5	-	CSVARVYSNQPQHF	TGCAGCGTTGCCAGAGTTTATAGCAATCAGCCCCAGCATTTT
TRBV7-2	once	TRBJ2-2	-	CALGPVTRGTGELFF	TGTGCTTTAGGCCCGGTTACTAGGGGCACCGGGGAGCTGTTTTTT
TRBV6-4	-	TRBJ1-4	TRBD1	CASSDWTGRGLFF	TGTGCCAGCAGTGACTGGACAGGGCGAGGACTGTTTTTT
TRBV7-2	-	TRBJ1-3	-	CASIDSFSGNTIYF	TGTGCCAGCATCGATAGCTTCTCTGGAAACACCATATATTTT
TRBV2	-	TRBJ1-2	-	CASSEEGGTNYGYTF	TGTGCCAGCAGTGAAGAGGGGGGGACTAACTATGGCTACACCTTC
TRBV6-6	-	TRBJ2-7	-	CASSSTWSEQYF	TGTGCCAGCAGTTCCACCTGGAGCGAGCAGTACTTC
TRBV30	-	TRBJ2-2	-	CACRDGNTGELFF	TGTGCCTGCCGGGACGGGAACACCGGGGAGCTGTTTTTT
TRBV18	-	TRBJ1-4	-	CASSPGLNEKLFF	TGTGCCAGCTCACCAGGACTCAATGAAAAACTGTTTTTT
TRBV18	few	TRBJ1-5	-	CASSPQSNQPQHF	TGTGCCAGCTCGCCCCAGAGCAATCAGCCCCAGCATTTT
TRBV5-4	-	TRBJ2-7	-	CASSLGLNDEQYF	TGTGCCAGCAGCTTGGGTTTGAACGACGAGCAGTACTTC
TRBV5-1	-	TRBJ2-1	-	CASSLTYNNEQFF	TGCGCCAGCAGCTTAACCTACAACAATGAGCAGTTCTTC
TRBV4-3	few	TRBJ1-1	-	CASSQAAGSGAFF	TGCGCCAGCAGCCAAGCGGCAGGGTCAGGAGCTTTCTTT
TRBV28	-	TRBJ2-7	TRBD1	CASSYKPGQSSGPF	TGTGCCAGCAGTTACAAGCCGGGACAGTCTTCCGGGCCTTTC
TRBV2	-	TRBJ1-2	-	CASSESTGRGYTF	TGTGCCAGCAGTGAAAGTACAGGACGTGGCTACACCTTC
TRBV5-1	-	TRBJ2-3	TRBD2	CASSLAAGVEDTQYF	TGCGCCAGCAGCTTGGCCGCGGGAGTTGAAGATACGCAGTATTTT
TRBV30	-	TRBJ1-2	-	CAWSVAFGGHYGYTF	TGTGCCTGGAGTGTTGCGTTCGGGGGCCACTATGGCTACACCTTC
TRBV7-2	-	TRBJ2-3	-	CASSLVSGASTDTQYF	TGTGCCAGCAGCTTAGTTTCAGGGGCTAGCACAGATACGCAGTATTTT
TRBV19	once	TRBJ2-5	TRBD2	CASRRLAGGDETQYF	TGTGCCAGTAGAAGGCTAGCGGGAGGCGACGAGACCCAGTACTTC
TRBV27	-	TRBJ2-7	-	CASRILGLGSYEQYF	TGTGCCAGCAGAATCTTGGGATTGGGTTCCTACGAGCAGTACTTC
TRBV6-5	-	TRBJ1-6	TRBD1	CASSYTRQGDSPLHF	TGTGCCAGCAGTTACACCAGACAGGGGGATTCACCCCTCCACTTT
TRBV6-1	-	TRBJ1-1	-	CASSDRGNMNTEAFF	TGTGCCAGCAGTGACAGGGGTAATATGAACACTGAAGCTTTCTTT
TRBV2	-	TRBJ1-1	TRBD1	CASRPGDRGMNTEAFF	TGTGCCAGCAGACCAGGGGACAGGGGGATGAACACTGAAGCTTTCTTT
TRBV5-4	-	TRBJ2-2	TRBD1	CASSLQAGGVGELFF	TGTGCCAGCAGCTTGCAGGCAGGGGGCGTCGGGGAGCTGTTTTTT
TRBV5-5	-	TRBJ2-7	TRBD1	CASSSKGTASYEQYF	TGTGCCAGCAGTTCGAAAGGGACAGCCTCCTACGAGCAGTACTTC
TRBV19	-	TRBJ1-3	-	CASSMAPTPAGNTIYF	TGTGCCAGTAGTATGGCTCCGACGCCCGCCGGAAACACCATATATTTT
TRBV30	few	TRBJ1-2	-	CAWSDRPDYGYTF	TGTGCCTGGAGTGATCGACCGGACTATGGCTACACCTTC
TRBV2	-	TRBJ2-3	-	CASSATGFTDTQYF	TGTGCCAGCAGTGCCACAGGGTTCACAGATACGCAGTATTTT
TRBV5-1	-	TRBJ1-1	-	CASSLANGWANTEAFF	TGCGCCAGCAGCTTGGCGAACGGGTGGGCGAACACTGAAGCTTTCTTT
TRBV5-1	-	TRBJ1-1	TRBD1	CASSISWTGETEAFF	TGCGCCAGCAGCATTTCCTGGACAGGGGAGACTGAAGCTTTCTTT
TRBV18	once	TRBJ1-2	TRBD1	CASSPPNRGVYGYTF	TGTGCCAGCTCACCACCGAACAGGGGGGTGTATGGCTACACCTTC
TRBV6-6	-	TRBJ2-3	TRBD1	CATAGTGTDTQYF	TGTGCCACCGCCGGGACAGGCACAGATACGCAGTATTTT
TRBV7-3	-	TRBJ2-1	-	CASSPGLGGPPYNEQFF	TGTGCCAGCAGCCCGGGATTGGGGGGTCCCCCATACAATGAGCAGTTCTTC
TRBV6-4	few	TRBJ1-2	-	CASSDDTTYGYTF	TGTGCCAGCAGTGACGACACCACCTATGGCTACACCTTC
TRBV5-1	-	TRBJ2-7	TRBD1	CASSKGQGGYEQYF	TGCGCCAGCAGCAAAGGACAGGGGGGTTACGAGCAGTACTTC
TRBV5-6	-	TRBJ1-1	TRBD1	CASSYRDRGRHTEAFF	TGTGCCAGCAGCTACCGGGACAGGGGGCGTCACACTGAAGCTTTCTTT
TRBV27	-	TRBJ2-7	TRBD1	CASSSTGGPYEQYF	TGTGCCAGCAGCTCGACAGGGGGCCCTTACGAGCAGTACTTC
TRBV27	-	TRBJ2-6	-	CASRRISSGANVLTF	TGTGCCAGCAGGAGAATCAGCTCTGGGGCCAACGTCCTGACTTTC
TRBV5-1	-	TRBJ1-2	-	CASSSGSRYGYTF	TGCGCCAGCAGCTCCGGGTCGCGGTATGGCTACACCTTC
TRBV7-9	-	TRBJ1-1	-	CASSLGGTLNTEAFF	TGTGCCAGCAGCTTAGGGGGCACCCTGAACACTGAAGCTTTCTTT
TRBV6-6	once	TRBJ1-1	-	CASSYLGTGNTEAFF	TGTGCCAGCAGTTACTTAGGAACAGGGAACACTGAAGCTTTCTTT
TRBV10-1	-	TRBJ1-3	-	CASSESGVGNTIYF	TGCGCCAGCAGTGAGTCAGGGGTCGGAAACACCATATATTTT
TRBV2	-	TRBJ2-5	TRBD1	CASSGETGVETQYF	TGTGCCAGCAGCGGGGAGACAGGGGTGGAGACCCAGTACTTC
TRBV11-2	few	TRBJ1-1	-	CASSLDPVVTEAFF	TGTGCCAGCAGCTTAGATCCAGTCGTCACTGAAGCTTTCTTT
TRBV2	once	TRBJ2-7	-	CASSRQLTGERAYF	TGTGCCAGCAGCAGACAGCTTACCGGCGAGCGAGCGTACTTC
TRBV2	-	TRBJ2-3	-	CASSRNTDTQYF	TGTGCCAGCAGTAGAAATACAGATACGCAGTATTTT
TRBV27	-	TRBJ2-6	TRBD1	CASMTGGAGANVLTF	TGTGCCAGCATGACAGGGGGCGCTGGGGCCAACGTCCTGACTTTC
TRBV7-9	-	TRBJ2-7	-	CASSQGQFWSYEQYF	TGTGCCAGCAGCCAAGGACAGTTTTGGTCCTACGAGCAGTACTTC
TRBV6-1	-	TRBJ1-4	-	CASSATATNEKLFF	TGTGCCAGCAGTGCGACGGCAACTAATGAAAAACTGTTTTTT
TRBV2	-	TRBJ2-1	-	CASSARGVAAYNEQFF	TGTGCCAGCTCCGCCAGGGGGGTAGCGGCCTACAATGAGCAGTTCTTC
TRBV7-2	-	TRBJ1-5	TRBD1	CASSPLTGSHQPQHF	TGTGCCAGCAGCCCGCTGACAGGGAGCCATCAGCCCCAGCATTTT
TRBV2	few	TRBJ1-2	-	CASSDRALANYGYTF	TGTGCCAGCAGTGACAGGGCATTAGCTAACTATGGCTACACCTTC